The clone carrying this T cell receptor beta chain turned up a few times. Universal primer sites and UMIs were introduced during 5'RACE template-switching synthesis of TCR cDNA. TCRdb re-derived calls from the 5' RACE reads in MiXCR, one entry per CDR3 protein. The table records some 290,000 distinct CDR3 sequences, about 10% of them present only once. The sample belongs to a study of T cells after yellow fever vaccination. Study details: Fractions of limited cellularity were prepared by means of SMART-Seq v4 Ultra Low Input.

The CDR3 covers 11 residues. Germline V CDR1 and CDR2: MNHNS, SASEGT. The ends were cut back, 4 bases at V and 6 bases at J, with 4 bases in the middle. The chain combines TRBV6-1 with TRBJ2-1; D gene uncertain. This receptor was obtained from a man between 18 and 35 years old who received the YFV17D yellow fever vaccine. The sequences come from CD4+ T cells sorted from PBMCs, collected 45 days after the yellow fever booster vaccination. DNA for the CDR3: TGTGCCAGCAGTGGAAGCAATGAGCAGTTCTTC. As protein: CASSGSNEQFF.